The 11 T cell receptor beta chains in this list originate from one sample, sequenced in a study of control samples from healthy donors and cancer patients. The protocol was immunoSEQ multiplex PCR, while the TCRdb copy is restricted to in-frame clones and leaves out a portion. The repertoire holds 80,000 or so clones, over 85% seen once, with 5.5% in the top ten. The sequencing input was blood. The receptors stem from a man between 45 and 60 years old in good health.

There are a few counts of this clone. CDR3 loop: CASSLRLATGDRRYYGYTF. The CDR3 DNA sequence: TGTGCCAGCAGTTTACGACTGGCAACCGGCGACAGGAGATACTATGGCTACACCTTC. V gene TRBV27 combines with J gene TRBJ1-2, with D possibly being TRBD1 (6 bases). CDR1 is MNHEY, CDR2 SMNVEV, per germline (reference sequence). V lost 2 bases, J lost 3 bases, and 25 bases lay in between. The length of the CDR3 is 19 residues.

This CDR3 is CASSSGPGYTF. DNA of the CDR3: TGTGCCAGCAGCTCCGGACCCGGCTACACCTTC. V usage is TRBV7-9 and J usage is TRBJ1-2; D is unclear. The CDR3 totals 11 residues. V was cut by 4 bases and J by 8 bases, with 8 bases left in between. The germline V gene encodes CDR1 SEHNR and CDR2 FQNEAQ (reference sequence).

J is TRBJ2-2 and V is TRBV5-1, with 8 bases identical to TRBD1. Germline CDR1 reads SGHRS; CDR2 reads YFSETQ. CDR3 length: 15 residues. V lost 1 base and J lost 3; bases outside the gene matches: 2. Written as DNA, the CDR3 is TGCGCCAGCAGCTTGAGGACAGGGTACACCGGGGAGCTGTTTTTT. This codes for CASSLRTGYTGELFF.

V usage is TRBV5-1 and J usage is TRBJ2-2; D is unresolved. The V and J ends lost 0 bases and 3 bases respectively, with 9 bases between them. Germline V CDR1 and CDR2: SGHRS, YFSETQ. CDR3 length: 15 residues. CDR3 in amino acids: CASSLAGPDTGELFF. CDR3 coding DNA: TGCGCCAGCAGCTTGGCCGGTCCCGACACCGGGGAGCTGTTTTTT.

This CDR3 reads CASSARGTEAFF. CDR3 sequence (DNA): TGTGCCAGCAGTGCTCGGGGTACCGAAGCTTTCTTT. The chain couples TRBV2 to TRBJ1-1, with D unresolved. From germline, CDR1 is SNHLY and CDR2 FYNNEI. V dropped 4 bases and J dropped 8 bases, with 11 bases sitting between them. This CDR3 contains 12 residues.

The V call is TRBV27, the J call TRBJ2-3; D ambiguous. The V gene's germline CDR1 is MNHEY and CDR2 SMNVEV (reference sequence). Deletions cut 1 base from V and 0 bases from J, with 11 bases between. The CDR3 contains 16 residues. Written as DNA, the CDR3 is TGTGCCAGCAGTTTATATGGGGTCCCTAGCACAGATACGCAGTATTTT. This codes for CASSLYGVPSTDTQYF.

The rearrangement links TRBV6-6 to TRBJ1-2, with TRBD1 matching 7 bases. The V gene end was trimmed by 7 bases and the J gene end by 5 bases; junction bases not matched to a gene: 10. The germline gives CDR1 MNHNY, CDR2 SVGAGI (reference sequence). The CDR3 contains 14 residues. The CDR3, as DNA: TGTGCCAGCAACTTCGACAGGGCCCCTTATGGCTACACCTTC. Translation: CASNFDRAPYGYTF.

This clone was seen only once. CDR3 loop: CASSYSGQGHYGYTF. CDR3 bases: TGTGCCAGCAGTTACTCGGGACAGGGGCACTATGGCTACACCTTC. The rearrangement uses TRBV6-5 and TRBJ1-2; 10 nucleotides agree with TRBD1. This CDR3 is built from 15 residues. V lost 0 bases and J lost 3; bases outside the gene matches: 1. The germline V gene encodes CDR1 MNHEY and CDR2 SVGAGI.

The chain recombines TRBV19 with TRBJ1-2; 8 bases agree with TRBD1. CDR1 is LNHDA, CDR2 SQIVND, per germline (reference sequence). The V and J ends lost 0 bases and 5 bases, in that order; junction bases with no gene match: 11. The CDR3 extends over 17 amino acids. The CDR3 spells CASSIDLPDRAGYGYTF. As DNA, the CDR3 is TGTGCCAGTAGTATAGACCTTCCGGACAGGGCGGGATATGGCTACACCTTC.

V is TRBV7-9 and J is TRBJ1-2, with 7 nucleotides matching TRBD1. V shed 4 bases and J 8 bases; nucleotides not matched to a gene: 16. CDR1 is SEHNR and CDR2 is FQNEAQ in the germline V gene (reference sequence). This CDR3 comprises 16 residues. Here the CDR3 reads CASSSFGGGPSWGYTF. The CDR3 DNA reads TGTGCCAGCAGCTCCTTTGGAGGGGGCCCCTCTTGGGGCTACACCTTC.

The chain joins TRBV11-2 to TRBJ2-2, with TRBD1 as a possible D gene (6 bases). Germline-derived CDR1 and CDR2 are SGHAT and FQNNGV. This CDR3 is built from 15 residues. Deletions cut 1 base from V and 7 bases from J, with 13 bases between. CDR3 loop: CASSLGAGVSGELFF. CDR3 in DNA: TGTGCCAGCAGCTTAGGGGCAGGGGTGAGCGGGGAGCTGTTTTTT.